The rows below give T cell receptor beta chains drawn from one sample of a study of CD8 T cells in ankylosing spondylitis. TCRdb re-derived calls from the 5' RACE reads in MiXCR, one entry per CDR3 protein. The sample has roughly 230,000 distinct CDR3 sequences, 15% to 20% seen once. Sequencing input: blood, either unsorted or a sorted T cell fraction (not recorded which). These receptors were taken from a male donor with ankylosing spondylitis or in good health (not recorded which). CDR3s include the opening cysteine and the closing phenylalanine or tryptophan. Fields, in order: V gene, D gene, J gene, clone size, CDR3 length, CDR3 DNA, CDR3 protein. D genes are given only for firm matches. Not all rows give a size; the values are once, few, many and, for expanded clones, a class.

>TRBV30|TRBD2|TRBJ2-7|.|14
TGTGCCTGGAGTGGGGGACTAGCGACCTACGAGCAGTACTTC
CAWSGGLATYEQYF
>TRBV10-3|TRBD2|TRBJ2-7|.|13
TGTGCCATGGGGCGGGGGAGTCTCTACGAGCAGTACTTC
CAMGRGSLYEQYF
>TRBV28|.|TRBJ2-1|.|16
TGTGCCAGCAGGGGAAGGGGTAGGACCCTTAGTATTGAGCAGTTCTTC
CASRGRGRTLSIEQFF
>TRBV5-6|TRBD2|TRBJ2-7|.|14
TGTGCCATCAGCTCCGGGGCGGGAGGGCTAGAGCAGTACTTC
CAISSGAGGLEQYF
>TRBV11-2|.|TRBJ2-7|.|15
TGTGCCAGCAGCTCAGGCCTAGCGCAATTCTACGAGCAGTACTTC
CASSSGLAQFYEQYF
>TRBV6-6|.|TRBJ1-1|few|10
TGTGCCAGCAGGGGTACTGAAGCTTTCTTT
CASRGTEAFF
>TRBV4-3|.|TRBJ1-5|few|15
TGCGCCAGCAGCCAAGACGGCGGGAACAATCAGCCCCAGCATTTT
CASSQDGGNNQPQHF
>TRBV12-3/TRBV12-4|.|TRBJ1-5|.|17
TGTGCCAGCAGTCCGGAGGCACAGGGATATAGCAATCAGCCCCAGCATTTT
CASSPEAQGYSNQPQHF
>TRBV29-1|TRBD1|TRBJ2-3|.|14
TGCAGCGTCCCGACGGGACAGCTCACAGATACGCAGTATTTT
CSVPTGQLTDTQYF
>TRBV12-3/TRBV12-4|TRBD2|TRBJ2-2|few|16
TGTGCCAGCAGTCCGAGACTAGCGGAGAACACCGGGGAGCTGTTTTTT
CASSPRLAENTGELFF
>TRBV6-2/TRBV6-3|TRBD1|TRBJ2-1|.|15
TGTGCCAGCAGCCACCGGGACAGGGAGTACAATGAGCAGTTCTTC
CASSHRDREYNEQFF
>TRBV29-1|.|TRBJ2-1|few|11
TGCAGCGTTTATTGGGGGCGTGAGCAGTTCTTC
CSVYWGREQFF
>TRBV4-1|TRBD2|TRBJ2-1|.|16
TGCGCCAGCAGCCAAGTACTAGCGGGAGGTGACAATGAGCAGTTCTTC
CASSQVLAGGDNEQFF
>TRBV9|.|TRBJ1-5|few|14
TGTGCCAGCAGCGTAGCCAGTAGCAATCAGCCCCAGCATTTT
CASSVASSNQPQHF
>TRBV29-1|.|TRBJ2-7|many|12
TGCAGCGTTATGACAGAATCCTACGAGCAGTACTTC
CSVMTESYEQYF
>TRBV4-2|.|TRBJ2-3|.|13
TGTGCCAGCAGCCAAGTTGTACCAGATACGCAGTATTTT
CASSQVVPDTQYF
>TRBV4-1|.|TRBJ1-2|few|14
TGCGCCAGCAGCCAAGAAACGGGGAACTATGGCTACACCTTC
CASSQETGNYGYTF
>TRBV4-2|TRBD2|TRBJ2-5|few|21
TGTGCCAGCAGCCAAGAGAGACGATGGGGACTAGCGGGAGTCGGACAAGAGACCCAGTACTTC
CASSQERRWGLAGVGQETQYF
>TRBV7-8|TRBD2|TRBJ2-7|.|16
TGTGCCAGCAGCTTAGCGCGTGGACTAGACTTCAACGAGCAGTACTTC
CASSLARGLDFNEQYF
>TRBV27|TRBD2|TRBJ2-7|.|13
TGTGCCAGCAGGAGGACTAGTTTTCCCGAGCAGTACTTC
CASRRTSFPEQYF
>TRBV4-1|TRBD2|TRBJ2-7|many|16
TGCGCCAGCAGCCAAGATACGGCGGGAGGGCAGGACGAGCAGTACTTC
CASSQDTAGGQDEQYF
>TRBV4-1|TRBD1|TRBJ2-7|few|15
TGCGCCAGCAGCCAAGATGGGGGACAGGAGTACGAGCAGTACTTC
CASSQDGGQEYEQYF